The present T cell receptor (beta chain) was sequenced within a study of CD8 T cells in Susac syndrome. Peripheral blood CD8+ and CD4+ T cells were profiled by TCR beta sequencing. The multiple sclerosis control group was made up of treatment-naive patients with stable or active relapsing-remitting disease. TEMRA cells were FACS-enriched and CD8+ and CD4+ T cells negatively isolated. The CDR3 is 11 residues long. Trimming removed 0 bases from V and 9 bases from J, with 8 bases in between. Per the germline V gene, CDR1 is SQVTM and CDR2 is ANQGSEA. Random hexamers primed reverse transcription of about 0.5 to 1 ug RNA. TCR beta CDR3 was amplified by immunoSEQ multiplex PCR. This amplification extended across 54 Vbeta and 13 Jbeta segments. TCRdb reanalysed the immunoSEQ multiplex PCR reads using MiXCR and keeps one entry per CDR3 protein. The sample contains 130,000 or so distinct CDR3 sequences, about 95% of which appear only once.

V and J are TRBV29-1 and TRBJ1-1; D is perhaps TRBD1 (6 bases). Sequences were obtained from CD4+ T cells from PBMCs. The clonotype comes from a human donor with multiple sclerosis. DNA of the CDR3: TGCAGCGTTGAAGATGGGGGGCAAGCTTTCTTT. This codes for CSVEDGGQAFF. Full variable domain (outside the CDR3, taken from reference TRBV29-1 and TRBJ1-1): SAVISQKPSRDICQRGTSLTIQCQVDSQVTMMFWYRQQPGQSLTLIATANQGSEATYESGFVIDKFPISRPNLTFSTLTVSNMSPEDSSIYLCSVEDGGQAFFGQGTRLTVV.